The entry below gives a single T cell receptor beta chain sequence along with its context. Its antigen remains unidentified. A template switching step contributed a universal primer site, while unique molecular identifiers were present in the cDNA. One entry per CDR3 protein results from TCRdb running MiXCR on the 5' RACE reads. Among 1.5 million or so distinct CDR3 sequences listed, less than 35% were seen once. The CDR3 has 15 residues. Germline-derived CDR1 and CDR2 are DFQATT and SNEGSKA (reference sequence). The V and J ends lost 1 base and 2 bases, in that order; junction bases with no gene match: 3. The data derive from a study of identical twins. Whole-study findings and limits: Fewer insertions were carried by abundant cord blood beta clonotypes, but none was seen in memory repertoires. The study found excess low generation probability among twin-shared out-of-frame alpha sequences. The study based its conclusions on cross-sectional statistical analysis and did not follow the same donors.

The rearrangement links TRBV20-1 to TRBJ2-7; 12 bases map to TRBD2. The sequenced sample was cord blood. The receptor's source is a newborn girl in good health. The CDR3 spells CSARGTSGVTYEQYF. As DNA, the CDR3 is TGCAGTGCTAGAGGGACTAGCGGGGTTACCTACGAGCAGTACTTC.